The clone carrying this T cell receptor beta chain was picked up many times. Its cognate antigen is unknown. Using RNA transcripts as the source, TCR beta CDR3 regions were amplified. The HTBI primer set was used in a first-round RT-PCR of the TCR CDR3. TCRdb ran MiXCR on the multiplex PCR reads and lists one entry per CDR3 protein. The table includes roughly 700,000 distinct CDR3 sequences, around a sixth detected once. Germline trimming cut 3 bases from V and 2 bases from J; bases unmatched to any gene: 3. Germline values: CDR1 LGHDT, CDR2 YNNKEL (reference sequence). The CDR3 runs 14 residues. No progression to ophthalmopathy during 18 months of follow-up defined stable disease. This entry belongs to a study of T cells in Graves' hyperthyroidism and ophthalmopathy. Study-wide results and limits: Blood shared most expanded thyroid clonotypes above 0.001.

The sequenced sample consisted of blood. The clonotype comes from a man in his fifties with Graves' hyperthyroidism. V gene TRBV3-1 combines with J gene TRBJ1-2; 7 bases line up with TRBD1. The CDR3 coding sequence is TGTGCCAGCAGCCAGGGACAGCTCAACTATGGCTACACCTTC. Amino acid sequence: CASSQGQLNYGYTF.